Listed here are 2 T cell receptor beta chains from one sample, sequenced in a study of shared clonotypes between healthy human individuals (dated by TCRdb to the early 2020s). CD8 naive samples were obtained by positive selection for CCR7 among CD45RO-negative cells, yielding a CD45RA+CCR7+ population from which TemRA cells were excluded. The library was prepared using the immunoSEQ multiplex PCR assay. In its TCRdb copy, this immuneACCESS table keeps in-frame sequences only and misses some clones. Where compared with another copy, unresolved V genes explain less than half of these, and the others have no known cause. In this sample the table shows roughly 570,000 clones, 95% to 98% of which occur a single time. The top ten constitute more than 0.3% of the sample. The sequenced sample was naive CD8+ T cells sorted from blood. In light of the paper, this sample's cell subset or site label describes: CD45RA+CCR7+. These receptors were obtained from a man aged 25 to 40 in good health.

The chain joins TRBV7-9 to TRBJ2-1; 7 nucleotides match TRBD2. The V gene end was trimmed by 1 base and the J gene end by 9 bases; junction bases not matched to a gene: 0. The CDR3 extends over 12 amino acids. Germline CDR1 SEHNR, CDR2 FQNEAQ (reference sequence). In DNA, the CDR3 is TGTGCCAGCAGCTTAGGGACTAGTGAGCAGTTCTTC. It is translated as CASSLGTSEQFF.

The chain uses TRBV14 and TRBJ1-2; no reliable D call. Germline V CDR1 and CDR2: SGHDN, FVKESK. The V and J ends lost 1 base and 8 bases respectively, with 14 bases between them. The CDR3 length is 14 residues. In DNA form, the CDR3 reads TGTGCCAGCAGCCAAGGGACGGCCATCTGGGGCTACACCTTC. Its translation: CASSQGTAIWGYTF.